A single T cell receptor beta chain is shown here with its context. These data belong to a study of blood T cell repertoires in COVID-19. Study background: Nucleic acid was either cDNA or gDNA, and it came from T cells, B-cell-depleted T cells, or PBMCs.

V was clipped by 1 base and J by 2 bases; unmatched bases: 10. The CDR3 runs 19 residues. Germline V gene lookup returns CDR1 LGHNA and CDR2 YSLEER. Assay used: immunoSEQ multiplex PCR; TCRdb lists only in-frame clones, some missing. Of under 40,000 clones in the sample, roughly 90% are singletons; the top ten hold around 5.7%. The receptor was derived from a human donor in a cohort sampled during active COVID-19. The chain recombines TRBV4-3 with TRBJ2-7; 14 bases map to TRBD2. The sequenced material came from peripheral blood. The CDR3 nucleotides are TGCGCCAGCAGCCAAGGAGTCGGACTAGCGGGAGGACGAACCTACGAGCAGTACTTC. Its protein is CASSQGVGLAGGRTYEQYF.